Following are 29 T cell receptor beta chains from one sample sequenced in a study of OX40 agonist ivuxolimab in advanced cancers. Assay: immunoSEQ multiplex PCR; the TCRdb copy retains only in-frame clones and omits some. The data show 11,000 to 15,000 clones, around 87% seen once. The sample in question was CD4+ or CD8+ T cells sorted from blood, obtained in a trial of the OX40 agonist ivuxolimab. These receptors were obtained from an adult with an advanced solid tumor such as melanoma, head and neck, liver or kidney cancer.

With respect to this clone: The junction shows a germline mismatch at one end, possibly a read error. This chain connects TRBV5-1 to TRBJ2-1; unclear D gene. The CDR3 loop spans 11 amino acids. In germline, CDR1 is SGHRS, CDR2 YFSETQ. CDR3 sequence: CASRSGNVQFF. The DNA of the CDR3 is TGCGCCAGCAGGTCTGGTAATGTGCAGTTCTTC.

The chain has TRBV6-1 and TRBJ2-7; either TRBD1 or TRBD2 may supply D (6 bases each). This CDR3 spans 14 amino acids. Per germline, CDR1 MNHNS and CDR2 SASEGT. V lost 3 bases to trimming and J lost 5 bases, with 14 bases between them. CDR3 coding DNA: TGTGCCAGCAGTGAGATCGGGGGCCCGGACGAGCAGTACTTC. Amino acids: CASSEIGGPDEQYF.

This chain joins TRBV10-3 and TRBJ2-7; TRBD2 agrees at 8 bases. This CDR3 has 17 amino acids. V trimming: 2 bases; J trimming: 7 bases; junction bases outside the gene matches: 16. From germline, CDR1 is ENHRY and CDR2 SYGVKD. The CDR3, as DNA: TGTGCCATCAGTGAGCGTTTTAGCGGGGTCGGACCAAGGGAGCAGTACTTC. Its protein product is CAISERFSGVGPREQYF.

The chain has TRBV30 and TRBJ2-7; TRBD1 might be the D (5 bases). Trimming pared 2 bases from V and 3 bases from J, leaving 11 bases between. The CDR3 loop spans 13 amino acids. Germline V lookup: CDR1 GTSNPN, CDR2 SVGIG (reference sequence). The DNA of the CDR3 is TGTGCCTGGAGTCCGGACACCATCTACGAGCAGTACTTC. This codes for CAWSPDTIYEQYF.

The V gene is TRBV5-1, the J gene TRBJ1-1; no clear D. The CDR3 is 14 residues long. The V end lost 1 base, the J end lost 1 base, and 8 bases lay between the germline ends. Per germline, CDR1 SGHRS and CDR2 YFSETQ. This CDR3 is CASSLIPGNTEAFF. DNA of the CDR3: TGCGCCAGCAGCTTGATCCCCGGGAACACTGAAGCTTTCTTT.

This chain joins TRBV6-5 and TRBJ1-1, with D possibly being TRBD1 (6 bases). Trimming cost V 4 bases and J 1 base, with 13 bases left between them. CDR3 length: 15 residues. CDR1 is MNHEY and CDR2 is SVGAGI in the germline V gene. CDR3 amino acids: CASSSAQGTNTEAFF. In DNA, the CDR3 is TGTGCCAGCAGTTCCGCACAGGGAACGAACACTGAAGCTTTCTTT.

The V and J genes are TRBV7-3 and TRBJ2-1; 7 positions match TRBD1. From germline, CDR1 is SGHTA and CDR2 FQGTGA. The CDR3 consists of 14 residues. V gave up 3 bases and J gave up 11 bases; unmatched junction bases: 10. CDR3 sequence: CASSFTGTGEKQFF. DNA of the CDR3: TGTGCCAGCAGCTTCACCGGAACAGGGGAAAAGCAGTTCTTC.

V gene TRBV9 combines with J gene TRBJ1-3; D unresolved. This CDR3 spans 16 amino acids. The V end was cut by 4 bases, the J end by 0 bases, with 14 bases between. Germline V lookup: CDR1 SGDLS, CDR2 YYNGEE. CDR3 protein: CASSPRPLSSGNTIYF. In nucleotides, the CDR3 is TGTGCCAGCAGCCCCCGCCCACTTTCCTCTGGAAACACCATATATTTT.

The chain combines TRBV5-6 with TRBJ2-2; D gene ambiguous. Germline CDR1 SGHDT, CDR2 YYEEEE. Trimming pared 4 bases from V and 1 base from J, leaving 11 bases between. This CDR3 is built from 15 residues. CDR3 bases: TGTGCCAGCAGCCTCGGCGGCAAGAACACCGGGGAGCTGTTTTTT. Translating it yields CASSLGGKNTGELFF.

Judged by abundance, this clone is medium-sized (0.01 to 0.1%). The chain links TRBV30 to TRBJ1-1, with 7 nucleotides matching TRBD1. The V gene end was trimmed by 3 bases and the J gene end by 1 base; junction bases not matched to a gene: 5. The CDR3 has 14 residues. The germline gives CDR1 GTSNPN, CDR2 SVGIG (reference sequence). The CDR3 sequence: CAWRVQGWNTEAFF. CDR3 nucleotides: TGTGCCTGGAGGGTACAGGGGTGGAACACTGAAGCTTTCTTT.

This rearrangement joins TRBV7-6 to TRBJ1-6; D ambiguous. With 4 bases removed from V and 0 bases from J, the gap between germline ends came to 4 bases. This CDR3 is built from 14 residues. CDR1 and CDR2 (germline): SGHVS, FNYEAQ. The CDR3 coding sequence is TGTGCCAGCAGCTCCAGCTCCTATAATTCACCCCTCCACTTT. This encodes CASSSSSYNSPLHF. The full variable domain, with the rest looked up from reference TRBV7-6 and TRBJ1-6, is GAGVSQSPRYKVTKRGQDVALRCDPISGHVSLYWYRQALGQGPEFLTYFNYEAQQDKSGLPNDRFSAERPEGSISTLTIQRTEQRDSAMYRCASSSSSYNSPLHFGNGTRLTVT.

The DNA of the CDR3 is TGCGCCAGCAGCTTGGGGGACGGCTCTGGAAACACCATATATTTT. Translation: CASSLGDGSGNTIYF. V is TRBV5-1 and J is TRBJ1-3; D is possibly TRBD1 (5 bases). CDR1 is SGHRS and CDR2 is YFSETQ in the germline V gene. The CDR3 sequence is 15 residues long. Trimming pared 0 bases from V and 0 bases from J, leaving 7 bases between.

This clone occurred a few times. The chain is built from TRBV10-3 and TRBJ1-6; no firm D call. The CDR3 contains 17 residues. V lost 0 bases, J lost 0 bases, and 9 bases lay in between. Germline CDR1 and CDR2: ENHRY and SYGVKD. The CDR3 bases are TGTGCCATCAGTGAGTCGACTCTTAGCTCCTATAATTCACCCCTCCACTTT. It is translated as CAISESTLSSYNSPLHF.

This chain links TRBV11-2 with TRBJ2-5; D not resolved. The ends were cut back, 4 bases at V and 4 bases at J, with 7 bases in the middle. This CDR3 contains 12 residues. In germline, CDR1 is SGHAT, CDR2 FQNNGV. The CDR3 protein is CASSSLLETQYF. The CDR3 DNA sequence: TGTGCCAGCAGCTCTCTCTTAGAGACCCAGTACTTC.

The J gene is TRBJ2-5, the V gene TRBV7-2; perhaps TRBD1 as D (5 bases). With 4 bases removed from V and 5 bases from J, the gap between germline ends came to 5 bases. The CDR3 contains 11 residues. Germline-derived CDR1 and CDR2 are SGHTA and FQGNSA. The CDR3 DNA reads as TGTGCCAGCAGCTCAGGGGAGACCCAGTACTTC. Translating it yields CASSSGETQYF.

The chain has TRBV5-4 and TRBJ2-7, with 7 bases fitting TRBD1. With V trimmed by 4 bases and J by 2 bases, 6 bases remained unmatched. Germline V CDR1 and CDR2: SGHNT, YYREEE (reference sequence). The CDR3 consists of 14 residues. CDR3 sequence: CASSLRQGTYEQYF. CDR3 coding DNA: TGTGCCAGCAGCCTCCGACAGGGAACCTACGAGCAGTACTTC. Drawing the rest from reference TRBV5-4 and TRBJ2-7, the complete variable domain is ETGVTQSPTHLIKTRGQQVTLRCSSQSGHNTVSWYQQALGQGPQFIFQYYREEENGRGNFPPRFSGLQFPNYSSELNVNALELDDSALYLCASSLRQGTYEQYFGPGTRLTVT.

J is TRBJ2-3 and V is TRBV5-1, with 10 bases that match TRBD1. The trim removed 4 bases at V and 4 bases at J, leaving 12 bases unmatched. CDR1 is SGHRS, CDR2 YFSETQ, per germline. The CDR3 spans 17 residues. The CDR3 reads CASSPRTGGFIADTQYF. The CDR3 region has the DNA TGCGCCAGCAGCCCAAGGACAGGGGGTTTCATCGCAGATACGCAGTATTTT.

V is TRBV5-1 and J is TRBJ1-5; D is ambiguous. Germline assignment: CDR1 SGHRS and CDR2 YFSETQ. The CDR3 is made up of 13 amino acids. Trimming shortened V by 4 bases and J by 3 bases, and 8 bases separated the two germline ends. The CDR3 DNA is TGCGCCAGCAGCCGAGGGAACAATCAGCCCCAGCATTTT. Its translation is CASSRGNNQPQHF.

The CDR3 DNA reads as TGTGCCAGTAGCCTAGAGGGGGGCCACAACTATGGCTACACCTTC. Protein sequence: CASSLEGGHNYGYTF. This chain joins TRBV19 and TRBJ1-2, with a possible D match to TRBD1 (6 bases). The CDR3 has 15 residues. Germline-derived CDR1 and CDR2 are LNHDA and SQIVND (reference sequence). V was trimmed by 6 bases and J by 2 bases, leaving 16 bases between them. Full variable domain (remainder filled in from reference TRBV19 and TRBJ1-2): DGGITQSPKYLFRKEGQNVTLSCEQNLNHDAMYWYRQDPGQGLRLIYYSQIVNDFQKGDIAEGYSVSREKKESFPLTVTSAQKNPTAFYLCASSLEGGHNYGYTFGSGTRLTVV.

This chain connects TRBV7-9 to TRBJ2-7; D gene uncertain. Trimming left V 0 bases short and J 5 bases short, with 11 bases between. The CDR3 extends over 14 amino acids. Germline V gives CDR1 SEHNR, CDR2 FQNEAQ (reference sequence). The CDR3 DNA sequence: TGTGCCAGCAGCTTAGCGGGGATCAGCGACGAGCAGTACTTC. Encoded protein: CASSLAGISDEQYF. Full variable domain (outside the CDR3, taken from reference TRBV7-9 and TRBJ2-7): DTGVSQNPRHKITKRGQNVTFRCDPISEHNRLYWYRQTLGQGPEFLTYFQNEAQLEKSRLLSDRFSAERPKGSFSTLEIQRTEQGDSAMYLCASSLAGISDEQYFGPGTRLTVT.

The chain couples TRBV7-3 to TRBJ1-2, with 7 bases that match TRBD1. The CDR3 runs to 16 residues. Germline trimming cut 5 bases from V and 5 bases from J; bases unmatched to any gene: 14. CDR1 is SGHTA and CDR2 is FQGTGA in the germline V gene. For the CDR3, the DNA is TGTGCCAGCAGCCCGAAGGACAGGACAGAGAAATATGGCTACACCTTC. Encoded protein: CASSPKDRTEKYGYTF. Supplemented by reference TRBV7-3 and TRBJ1-2, the full variable domain reads GAGVSQTPSNKVTEKGKYVELRCDPISGHTALYWYRQSLGQGPEFLIYFQGTGAADDSGLPNDRFFAVRPEGSVSTLKIQRTERGDSAVYLCASSPKDRTEKYGYTFGSGTRLTVV.

The J gene is TRBJ2-5, the V gene TRBV6-1; D gene uncertain. TRBJ2-7 matches the DNA end more closely, so the J call is doubtful. The CDR3 is 14 residues long. Germline CDR1 and CDR2: MNHNS and SASEGT. The CDR3: CASSGSPATSEQYF. The DNA for the CDR3 is TGTGCCAGCAGTGGTTCGCCCGCTACGAGCGAGCAGTACTTC.

The rearrangement links TRBV7-9 to TRBJ1-2; the D is unclear. V lost 5 bases and J 0 bases, leaving 13 bases between the germline ends. Per germline, CDR1 SEHNR and CDR2 FQNEAQ (reference sequence). The CDR3 runs 15 residues. CDR3 nucleotides: TGTGCCAGCAGCCGCGGACGTTCCTCTAACTATGGCTACACCTTC. It codes for CASSRGRSSNYGYTF.

The CDR3 region is CASSRGTGSGGAIGDTQYF. The CDR3 DNA reads TGCGCCAGCAGCAGAGGGACAGGGTCTGGCGGGGCAATAGGAGATACGCAGTATTTT. This chain connects TRBV5-1 to TRBJ2-3; 9 positions match TRBD1. The CDR3 is 19 residues long. Germline V lookup: CDR1 SGHRS, CDR2 YFSETQ. V shed 4 bases and J 5 bases; nucleotides not matched to a gene: 20.

This chain joins TRBV9 and TRBJ1-4; D is undetermined. This CDR3 region has 14 residues. Trimming removed 4 bases from V and 8 bases from J, with 15 bases in between. Germline V lookup: CDR1 SGDLS, CDR2 YYNGEE. CDR3 loop: CASSPSVDGEKLFF. In DNA form, the CDR3 reads TGTGCCAGCAGCCCCTCGGTAGATGGAGAAAAACTGTTTTTT.

The chain employs TRBV28 and TRBJ1-4; 8 positions agree with TRBD1. The V gene end was trimmed by 8 bases and the J gene end by 2 bases; junction bases not matched to a gene: 1. CDR1 is MDHEN, CDR2 SYDVKM, per germline. The CDR3 extends over 13 amino acids. The CDR3 coding sequence is TGTGCCAGCCGGGACAGGACTAATGAAAAACTGTTTTTT. This translates into CASRDRTNEKLFF.

The chain uses TRBV7-9 and TRBJ1-1; D gene ambiguous. V gave up 7 bases and J gave up 1 base, with 10 bases separating them. The CDR3 spans 13 residues. The V gene's germline CDR1 is SEHNR and CDR2 FQNEAQ (reference sequence). The CDR3 DNA sequence: TGTGCCAGCACCAACCCAGCGAACACTGAAGCTTTCTTT. Translating it yields CASTNPANTEAFF.

V and J are TRBV5-8 and TRBJ1-1; D not resolved. Deletions cut 5 bases from V and 12 bases from J, with 20 bases between. Germline V gives CDR1 SGHTS, CDR2 YDEGEE. This CDR3 region has 13 residues. CDR3 sequence reads: CASRVMVTGSSFF. The CDR3 coding sequence is TGTGCCAGCAGGGTGATGGTGACGGGGTCTTCTTTCTTT.

The chain uses TRBV9 and TRBJ2-1; 8 bases map to TRBD1. V lost 3 bases, J lost 6 bases, and 5 bases stayed unmatched. The CDR3 has 14 amino acids. CDR1 SGDLS and CDR2 YYNGEE come from the germline V gene. DNA for the CDR3: TGTGCCAGCAGCGGTGACAGGGGTGTCAATGAGCAGTTCTTC. Its protein product is CASSGDRGVNEQFF.